The TCR beta chain described here comes from a study of T cells in Graves' hyperthyroidism and ophthalmopathy (dated by TCRdb to about 2019). Notes on the research overall: Peripheral blood was sampled at the time of initial diagnosis, prior to any treatment. For training and testing, the 80 to 100 patients in the discovery cohort were randomly divided in a 7:3 ratio. Thyroid tissue and blood T-cell repertoires from about six Graves' hyperthyroidism patients were also compared in the study. To identify TCR V-J signatures that set the groups apart, the researchers used a discovery cohort of about a hundred patients, made up of around 42 with Graves' ophthalmopathy and some 56 with stable Graves' hyperthyroidism. After blood sampling, hyperthyroidism patients were treated with methimazole at a starting dose of 30 mg daily, and ophthalmopathy patients were treated with high-dose intravenous methylprednisolone. TCR Vbeta CDR3 sequencing of 130 to 150 peripheral blood samples (around 45 ophthalmopathy, around 80 hyperthyroidism and approximately 17 progressor patients) is reported in the paper. An independent validation cohort of 18 to 20 hyperthyroidism patients and more than 15 patients who later progressed to ophthalmopathy tested prospective prediction of ophthalmopathy. Findings and caveats that apply to the study as a whole: A 13 V-J signature model separated ophthalmopathy from stable hyperthyroidism, with approximately 86% sensitivity and 81.08% specificity in cross-validation and 80%/75% in testing. In validation, the model predicted progression to ophthalmopathy a median of around six months before onset, with about 67% sensitivity and 72.22% specificity. Most expanded thyroid clonotypes (frequency above 0.001) were also detected in blood, a finding suggesting that blood repertoires may reflect thyroid immune responses. No statistical method was used to set the sample size in advance, and investigators knew the group allocation.

Ophthalmopathy patients had moderately to severely active disease, Clinical Activity Score of at least 3, NOSPECS grade of at least 4, and duration under 3 months. Exclusion was applied to patients with uncontrolled infections, other autoimmune diseases, pregnancy or lactation. Clinical symptoms, serum thyroxine and TRAb, thyroid ultrasound, and orbital computed tomography formed the basis for the diagnoses. PBMCs were isolated from about 9.2 ml of fresh peripheral blood by Ficoll-Paque density gradient centrifugation. Total RNA was extracted with Trizol reagent, and quality was checked on an Agilent 2100 Bioanalyzer. This clonotype was picked up many times. No cognate antigen has been identified for it. No base qualities exist here, and no much larger clone lies one base off it. V is trimmed back by 3 bases and J by 0 bases, and the junction contains 2 bases that no gene match accounts for. The CDR3 starts with the cysteine, ends with the phenylalanine, and has 15 residues. The DNA shown is the 45-base CDR3, in frame from base 1. Sequences SNHLY (CDR1) and FYNNEI (CDR2) are obtained from the germline V gene.

TCR beta CDR3 regions were amplified from RNA transcripts. The first round of RT-PCR for the TCR CDR3 was performed with the HTBI primer set and the Qiagen OneStep RT-PCR kit. Libraries were constructed in a second round of multiplex PCR, after which size selection and purification were performed. Paired-end sequencing of the libraries was performed with 100 bp reads on an Illumina HiSeq2000. The authors' analysis ran thus. SOAPnuke was used to process the raw data, throwing out any read that contained adapters or uncalled bases, had a mean Phred below 15, or lacked an exact constant-primer or identifier match. High-quality paired reads were merged with COPE v1.2.5, and unique nucleotide sequences were defined as clonotypes. Clonotypes were aligned to IMGT TRBV, TRBD and TRBJ reference segments using MiTCR v1.1. Only V-J combinations with frequency above 0.0001, covering approximately 99% of repertoires, were analysed. A TCS score was defined as the ratio of F50 (clonal expansion) to E x V (chaos), with BLOSUM62-based TCRdist applied between CDR3 peptides within each V-J. Welch's t-statistics and random forest reduced several hundred V-J features to 13, which were used in a naive Bayes classifier (R e1071). Through fastp at Q25 and MiXCR, TCRdb rebuilt clones from the public reads, retaining in-frame beta chains. CDR3 protein sequences are deduplicated, and each keeps its most common genes and DNA. For this entry, the V and J calls and clone size follow TCRdb and not the study's own pipeline. Recorded for this sample are more than 300,000 distinct CDR3 sequences; roughly 14% of them occurred a single time. The ten largest clones take up less than 20% of the sample.

Input material: blood. This sequence uses TRBV2 and TRBJ2-5, and TRBD2 aligns with 9 junction nucleotides. The receptor comes from a woman in her 30s with Graves' ophthalmopathy. The CDR3 in this case is CASSESSGNQETQYF. The nucleotide sequence is TGTGCCAGCAGTGAGTCTAGCGGGAACCAAGAGACCCAGTACTTC.